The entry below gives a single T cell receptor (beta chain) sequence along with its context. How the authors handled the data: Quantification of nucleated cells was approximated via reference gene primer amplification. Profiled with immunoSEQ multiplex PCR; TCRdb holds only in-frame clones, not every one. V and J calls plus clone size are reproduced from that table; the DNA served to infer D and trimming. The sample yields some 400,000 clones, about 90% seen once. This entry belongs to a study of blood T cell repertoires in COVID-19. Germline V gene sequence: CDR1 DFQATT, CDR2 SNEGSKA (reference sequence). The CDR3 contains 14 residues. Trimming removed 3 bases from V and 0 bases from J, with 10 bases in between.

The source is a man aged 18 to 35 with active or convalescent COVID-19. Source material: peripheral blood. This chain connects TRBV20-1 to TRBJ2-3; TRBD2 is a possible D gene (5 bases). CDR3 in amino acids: CSASRGSSTDTQYF. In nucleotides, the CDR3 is TGCAGTGCTAGTCGGGGTAGTAGCACAGATACGCAGTATTTT.